Listed here are 26 T cell receptor beta chains from one sample, sequenced in a study of T cell responses to AZD1222 COVID-19 vaccine. Sequenced by immunoSEQ multiplex PCR; TCRdb stores in-frame clones only, minus some. The table lists under 150,000 clones, about 92% of them singletons, with about 5% in the top ten. Specimen: peripheral blood, collected on day 0 of AZD1222 vaccination. Receptors were obtained from an adult in good health.

The chain has TRBV19 and TRBJ1-5, with 8 bases matching TRBD1. Germline CDR1 LNHDA, CDR2 SQIVND (reference sequence). J lost 10 bases, V lost 8 bases, and 16 bases had no gene match. This CDR3 contains 15 residues. The CDR3 DNA follows: TGTGCCAGTGGGTTACCCGGGACAGGAATCAGCCCCCAGCATTTT. Translation gives CASGLPGTGISPQHF.

The chain employs TRBV7-2 and TRBJ2-5, with TRBD2 identical over 8 bases. This CDR3 spans 15 amino acids. The V gene end was trimmed by 1 base and the J gene end by 5 bases; junction bases not matched to a gene: 6. Germline V lookup: CDR1 SGHTA, CDR2 FQGNSA. DNA for the CDR3: TGTGCCAGCAGCTTAGTAGCGGGATACCGTGAGACCCAGTACTTC. Its translation is CASSLVAGYRETQYF.

The chain has TRBV12-3 or TRBV12-4 and TRBJ1-2, with D unresolved. This CDR3 has 13 amino acids. The V gene lost 2 bases and the J gene lost 2 bases, with 6 bases spanning the gap. CDR3 nucleotides: TGTGCCAGCAGTTTACGGATCAACTATGGCTACACCTTC. It specifies CASSLRINYGYTF.

In this sample, this clone turned up once. This chain links TRBV6-2 or TRBV6-3 with TRBJ2-1; 8 positions match TRBD1. CDR1 and CDR2 from the germline V gene are MNHEY and SVGEGT. Unmatched junction bases numbered 5, after V lost 2 bases and J lost 8 bases. The CDR3 extends over 14 amino acids. The CDR3 reads CASSYPGGTHEQFF. In DNA, the CDR3 is TGTGCCAGCAGTTACCCAGGGGGCACGCATGAGCAGTTCTTC.

The chain links TRBV10-3 to TRBJ2-5, with D perhaps matching TRBD1 (6 bases). CDR3 length: 14 residues. V gave up 4 bases and J gave up 2 bases, with 11 bases separating them. Germline CDR1 and CDR2: ENHRY and SYGVKD. The CDR3 loop reads CAISVGTPQETQYF. DNA of the CDR3: TGTGCCATCAGTGTCGGGACACCACAAGAGACCCAGTACTTC.

The CDR3 coding sequence is TGTGCCAGCAGCTTTACTGCAGGGGGCGAAGAGGACACTGAAGCTTTCTTT. This encodes CASSFTAGGEEDTEAFF. The chain carries TRBV11-3 and TRBJ1-1; 8 nucleotides match TRBD1. Per the germline V gene, CDR1 is SGHNT and CDR2 is YENEEA. Losses at the gene ends were 3 bases for V and 3 bases for J; bases not matched to a gene: 12. The CDR3 spans 17 residues. The full variable domain, rest sourced from reference TRBV11-3 and TRBJ1-1, is EAGVVQSPRYKIIEKKQPVAFWCNPISGHNTLYWYLQNLGQGPELLIRYENEEAVDDSQLPKDRFSAERLKGVDSTLKIQPAELGDSAVYLCASSFTAGGEEDTEAFFGQGTRLTVV.

The genes are TRBV28 and TRBJ2-5; the D gene is possibly TRBD2 (5 bases). The V end lost 2 bases, the J end lost 5 bases, and 12 bases lay between the germline ends. The germline gives CDR1 MDHEN, CDR2 SYDVKM. The CDR3 totals 14 residues. The CDR3 nucleotides read TGTGCCAGCAGTTTAGGGCTAGCAGTTGAGACCCAGTACTTC. As protein: CASSLGLAVETQYF.

This clone has just one count. This chain links TRBV12-5 with TRBJ1-6, with unresolved D. Trimming removed 4 bases from V and 7 bases from J, with 8 bases in between. Germline V gives CDR1 LGHNT, CDR2 FRNRAP. The CDR3 has 13 residues. The CDR3 region is CASGSALNSPLHF. Written as DNA, the CDR3 is TGTGCTAGTGGTTCGGCCCTCAATTCACCCCTCCACTTT.

The J gene is TRBJ2-7, the V gene TRBV11-2; 7 bases agree with TRBD1. CDR3 length: 14 amino acids. Germline values: CDR1 SGHAT, CDR2 FQNNGV. Losses at the gene ends were 5 bases for V and 4 bases for J; bases not matched to a gene: 8. The CDR3 DNA sequence: TGTGCCAGCAGCATCACCGGGACAGATTACGAGCAGTACTTC. Encoded protein: CASSITGTDYEQYF.

The J gene is TRBJ2-1, the V gene TRBV11-3, with 8 bases lining up with TRBD2. This CDR3 contains 16 residues. Germline assignment: CDR1 SGHNT and CDR2 YENEEA. V dropped 5 bases and J dropped 9; count of bases not matched to a gene: 15. In DNA form, the CDR3 reads TGTGCCAGCAGCCGCGGGGGAGCGGGGGCCTGGAGTGAGCAGTTCTTC. This translates into CASSRGGAGAWSEQFF.

This clone has only one observation. This rearrangement joins TRBV7-2 to TRBJ1-3, with TRBD1 as a possible D gene (6 bases). Trimming removed 5 bases at V and 4 bases at J, with 12 bases between. The CDR3 is made up of 14 amino acids. Germline V gives CDR1 SGHTA, CDR2 FQGNSA. CDR3 sequence reads: CASSEGGGGNTIYF. The CDR3 DNA is TGTGCCAGCAGCGAAGGGGGTGGAGGAAACACCATATATTTT.

The gene calls are TRBV5-4 and TRBJ2-2; D may be TRBD1 or TRBD2 (6 bases each). This CDR3 contains 14 residues. V was trimmed by 0 bases and J by 8 bases, leaving 11 bases between them. Germline V gene sequence: CDR1 SGHNT, CDR2 YYREEE (reference sequence). The CDR3, as DNA: TGTGCCAGCAGCTTGGCGGGGGCCCAAGGGGAGCTGTTTTTT. This translates into CASSLAGAQGELFF.

The J gene is TRBJ1-2, the V gene TRBV15; D is possibly TRBD1 (5 bases). CDR3 length: 12 amino acids. Germline V gene sequence: CDR1 LNHNV, CDR2 YYDKDF (reference sequence). The V and J ends lost 3 bases and 6 bases respectively, with 8 bases between them. The CDR3 loop reads CATSRGPDGYTF. The CDR3 DNA reads as TGTGCCACCAGCAGGGGACCCGATGGCTACACCTTC.

This chain uses TRBV5-6 with TRBJ1-3, with D possibly being TRBD1 (5 bases). V lost 4 bases and J 2 bases, leaving 7 bases between the germline ends. The germline CDR1 and CDR2 sequences are SGHDT and YYEEEE. The CDR3 contains 13 residues. The CDR3 nucleotides read TGTGCCAGCAGCATCAGGGCTGGAAACACCATATATTTT. Protein sequence: CASSIRAGNTIYF.

As for this clone: This CDR3 is also generated by other DNA sequences in the sample. The chain carries TRBV19 and TRBJ1-2; 9 nucleotides agree with TRBD1. Germline lookup yields CDR1 LNHDA and CDR2 SQIVND (reference sequence). V shed 6 bases, J shed 2 bases, and the junction held 7 bases outside the gene matches. This CDR3 is built from 15 residues. Here the CDR3 reads CASRSPGTGNYGYTF. In DNA form, the CDR3 reads TGTGCCAGTAGGTCCCCCGGGACAGGGAACTATGGCTACACCTTC.

This sequence joins TRBV7-2 and TRBJ1-1; tentative D call: TRBD1 (5 bases). The length of the CDR3 is 14 residues. Between the trimmed V and J ends, which lost 2 bases and 2 bases, there was a span of 9 bases. Per the germline V gene, CDR1 is SGHTA and CDR2 is FQGNSA. The CDR3 is CASSLPGINTEAFF. In nucleotides, the CDR3 is TGTGCCAGCAGCTTACCAGGGATTAACACTGAAGCTTTCTTT.

The V call is TRBV7-2, the J call TRBJ2-2, with TRBD1 identical over 11 bases. The CDR3 totals 15 residues. Germline V gene lookup returns CDR1 SGHTA and CDR2 FQGNSA. V gave up 4 bases and J gave up 6 bases; unmatched junction bases: 4. CDR3 sequence (DNA): TGTGCCAGCAGCTCCCGGGACAGGGGGGCCGGGGAGCTGTTTTTT. Translation: CASSSRDRGAGELFF.

The rearrangement links TRBV6-2 or TRBV6-3 to TRBJ2-1; D is unresolved. The germline V gene encodes CDR1 MNHEY and CDR2 SVGEGT. The CDR3 is made up of 14 amino acids. V gave up 2 bases and J gave up 0 bases, with 5 bases separating them. The CDR3 protein is CASSYLSSYNEQFF. In nucleotides, the CDR3 is TGTGCCAGCAGTTACCTGAGCTCCTACAATGAGCAGTTCTTC.

The chain uses TRBV28 and TRBJ2-7; D unresolved. V was clipped by 2 bases and J by 5 bases, with 16 bases between them. This CDR3 comprises 15 residues. Germline V lookup: CDR1 MDHEN, CDR2 SYDVKM. CDR3 bases: TGTGCCAGCAGTTTAATGGCGGTTGGGATCAACGAGCAGTACTTC. Protein: CASSLMAVGINEQYF. Complete variable domain (other parts from reference TRBV28 and TRBJ2-7): DVKVTQSSRYLVKRTGEKVFLECVQDMDHENMFWYRQDPGLGLRLIYFSYDVKMKEKGDIPEGYSVSREKKERFSLILESASTNQTSMYLCASSLMAVGINEQYFGPGTRLTVT.

The CDR3 spells CASSPSGRNSNQPQHF. The CDR3 DNA follows: TGTGCCAGCTCACCATCAGGGCGGAATAGCAATCAGCCCCAGCATTTT. The rearrangement uses TRBV18 and TRBJ1-5; D may be TRBD1 (5 bases). V was shortened by 2 bases and J by 0 bases, with 11 bases between the two germline ends. Germline V gene sequence: CDR1 KGHSH, CDR2 LQKENI. This CDR3 is built from 16 residues.

The rearrangement uses TRBV5-1 and TRBJ2-3; TRBD2 aligns across 9 bases. Germline loops: CDR1 SGHRS, CDR2 YFSETQ. J gave up 0 bases and V 0 bases, and 5 bases lay outside the gene matches. The CDR3 has 17 residues. The CDR3 nucleotides read TGCGCCAGCAGCTTGGTGGTAGCGGGAGAAAGCACAGATACGCAGTATTTT. Its translation: CASSLVVAGESTDTQYF.

The chain employs TRBV12-5 and TRBJ1-3; D is uncertain. Trimming removed 7 bases at V and 0 bases at J, with 13 bases between. The CDR3 runs to 15 residues. Germline assignment: CDR1 LGHNT and CDR2 FRNRAP. CDR3 coding DNA: TGTGCTAGTGCCTCAATCGGAAGCTCTGGAAACACCATATATTTT. This translates into CASASIGSSGNTIYF.

CDR3 in DNA: TGTGCCAGCTCCGGGACACCTTCCTACGAGCAGTACTTC. It translates to CASSGTPSYEQYF. The chain joins TRBV3-1 (or the pseudogene TRBV3-2) to TRBJ2-7; D might be TRBD1 (6 bases). Trimming took off 8 bases at V and 1 base at J, with 12 bases between the two ends. This CDR3 region has 13 residues. Germline CDR1 LGHDT, CDR2 YNNKEL (reference sequence).

This clone was seen just once. This rearrangement joins TRBV5-5 to TRBJ1-2; the D is unclear. The CDR3 loop spans 13 amino acids. The germline V and J ends were trimmed by 0 bases and 9 bases, with 12 bases remaining between them. Germline values: CDR1 SGHKS, CDR2 YYEKEE (reference sequence). In nucleotides, the CDR3 is TGTGCCAGCAGCTTGGATGAGACCCGGAGCTACACCTTC. Translating it yields CASSLDETRSYTF.

The J gene is TRBJ1-2, the V gene TRBV7-2; no clear D. Germline V gene sequence: CDR1 SGHTA, CDR2 FQGNSA. V lost 5 bases to trimming and J lost 6 bases, with 13 bases between them. CDR3 length: 13 residues. Here the CDR3 reads CASSATSPNGYTF. CDR3 DNA: TGTGCCAGCAGCGCGACCAGCCCTAATGGCTACACCTTC. Full variable domain (rest looked up from reference TRBV7-2 and TRBJ1-2): GAGVSQSPSNKVTEKGKDVELRCDPISGHTALYWYRQSLGQGLEFLIYFQGNSAPDKSGLPSDRFSAERTGGSVSTLTIQRTQQEDSAVYLCASSATSPNGYTFGSGTRLTVV.

The chain has TRBV4-2 and TRBJ1-6; a weak D match, TRBD1 (5 bases). Germline V gives CDR1 LGHNA, CDR2 YNFKEQ. V dropped 6 bases and J dropped 8 bases, with 14 bases sitting between them. This CDR3 comprises 14 residues. CDR3 sequence reads: CASSPGGEDSPLHF. CDR3 DNA: TGTGCCAGCAGTCCAGGAGGGGAGGATTCACCCCTCCACTTT.